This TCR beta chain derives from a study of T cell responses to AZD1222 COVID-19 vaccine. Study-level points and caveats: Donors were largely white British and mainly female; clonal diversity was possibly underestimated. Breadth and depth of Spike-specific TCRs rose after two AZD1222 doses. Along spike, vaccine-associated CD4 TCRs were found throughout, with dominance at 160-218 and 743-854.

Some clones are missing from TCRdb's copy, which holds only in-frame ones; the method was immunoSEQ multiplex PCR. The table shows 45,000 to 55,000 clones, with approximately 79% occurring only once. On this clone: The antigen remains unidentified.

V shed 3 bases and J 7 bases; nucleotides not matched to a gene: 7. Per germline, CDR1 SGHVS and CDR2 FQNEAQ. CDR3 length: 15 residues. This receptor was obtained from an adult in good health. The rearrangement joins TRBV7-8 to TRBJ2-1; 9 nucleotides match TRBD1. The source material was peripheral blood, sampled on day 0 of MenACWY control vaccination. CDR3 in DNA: TGTGCCAGCAGCTTGCGAGACAGGGGGGAAAATGAGCAGTTCTTC. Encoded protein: CASSLRDRGENEQFF.